One T cell receptor (beta chain) is described in this entry. PCR used 60 Vbeta primers and 13 Jbeta primers. Sequencing was performed with immunoSEQ multiplex PCR; in TCRdb, only in-frame clones are kept and a portion is missing. The table records some 150,000 clones, nearly 80% of them present only once. Germline V CDR1 and CDR2: SGHRS, YFSETQ. The CDR3 is 14 residues long. V shed 2 bases and J shed 5 bases, with 13 bases lying between them. This entry is derived from a study of cytomegalovirus exposure and HLA in healthy donors. The chain uses TRBV5-1 and TRBJ2-5, with a weak D call TRBD2 (5 bases). The clonotype was recovered from a man between 40 and 49 years old in good health and CMV-seropositive. Specimen: PBMCs. The CDR3 loop is CASSFAGMGETQYF. The DNA of the CDR3 is TGCGCCAGCAGCTTTGCGGGCATGGGGGAGACCCAGTACTTC.